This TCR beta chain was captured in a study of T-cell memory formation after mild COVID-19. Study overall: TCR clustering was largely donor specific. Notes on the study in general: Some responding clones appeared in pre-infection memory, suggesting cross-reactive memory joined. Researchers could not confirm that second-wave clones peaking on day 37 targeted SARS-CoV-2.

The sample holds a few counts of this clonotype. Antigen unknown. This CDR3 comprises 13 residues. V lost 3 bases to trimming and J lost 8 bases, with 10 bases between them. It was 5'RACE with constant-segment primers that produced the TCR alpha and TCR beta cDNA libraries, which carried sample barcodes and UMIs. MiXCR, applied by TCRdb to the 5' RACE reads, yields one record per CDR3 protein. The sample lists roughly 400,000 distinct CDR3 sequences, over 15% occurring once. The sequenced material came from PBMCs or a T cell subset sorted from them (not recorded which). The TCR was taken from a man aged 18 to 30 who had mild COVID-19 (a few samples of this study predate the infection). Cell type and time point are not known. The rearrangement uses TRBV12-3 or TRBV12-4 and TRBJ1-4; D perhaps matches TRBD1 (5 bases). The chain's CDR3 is CASSLTAGEKLFF. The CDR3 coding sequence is TGTGCCAGCAGTTTGACAGCAGGAGAAAAACTGTTTTTT.